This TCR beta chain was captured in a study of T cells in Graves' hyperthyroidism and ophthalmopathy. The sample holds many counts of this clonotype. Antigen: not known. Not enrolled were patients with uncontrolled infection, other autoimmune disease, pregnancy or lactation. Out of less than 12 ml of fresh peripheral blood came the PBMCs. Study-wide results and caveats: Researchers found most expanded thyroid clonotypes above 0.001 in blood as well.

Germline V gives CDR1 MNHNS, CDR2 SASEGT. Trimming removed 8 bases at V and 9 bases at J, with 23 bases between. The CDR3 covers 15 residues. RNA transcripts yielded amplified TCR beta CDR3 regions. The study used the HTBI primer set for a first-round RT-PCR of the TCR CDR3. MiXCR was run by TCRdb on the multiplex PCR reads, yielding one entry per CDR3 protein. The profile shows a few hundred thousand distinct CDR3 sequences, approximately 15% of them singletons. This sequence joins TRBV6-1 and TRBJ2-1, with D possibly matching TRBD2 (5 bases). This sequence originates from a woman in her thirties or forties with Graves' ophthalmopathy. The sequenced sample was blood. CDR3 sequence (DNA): TGTGCCAGCGCCCCTACCGGGAACCAGATTGGTGAGCAGTTCTTC. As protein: CASAPTGNQIGEQFF.